This T cell receptor beta chain was observed in a study of regulatory T cells in long-lasting Graves disease. Trimming stripped 9 bases from V and 0 bases from J, with 12 bases between. The CDR3 sequence is 14 residues long. From germline, CDR1 is SNHLY and CDR2 FYNNEI. CDR3 regions were amplified by Arm-PCR using iRepertoire HTBI primers to build TCR beta libraries. TCRdb re-called the multiplex PCR reads through MiXCR, storing one row per CDR3 protein. The table includes hundreds of thousands of distinct CDR3 sequences, about 16% detected once. Time point: newly diagnosed GD, antithyroid drugs for less than 3 months. PBMCs provided the RNA from which the TCR library was made. This clonotype was recorded a few times. The same specimen was also included in a second study, on T cells in Graves' hyperthyroidism and ophthalmopathy. From that study: The diagnoses drew upon clinical symptoms, serum thyroxine and TRAb, thyroid ultrasound and orbital computed tomography.

The source material was peripheral blood mononuclear cells (PBMCs), sampled at new diagnosis, from a patient treated with antithyroid drugs. This TCR came from a woman aged 35-65 years with Graves disease. The rearrangement links TRBV2 to TRBJ1-5; a weak D match, TRBD1 (5 bases). The CDR3 DNA follows: TGTGCCAGTAACGACAGATTTAGCAATCAGCCCCAGCATTTT. Protein sequence: CASNDRFSNQPQHF. Full variable domain (outside the CDR3, taken from reference TRBV2 and TRBJ1-5): EPEVTQTPSHQVTQMGQEVILRCVPISNHLYFYWYRQILGQKVEFLVSFYNNEISEKSEIFDDQFSVERPDGSNFTLKIRSTKLEDSAMYFCASNDRFSNQPQHFGDGTRLSIL.